One sample yielded the 21 T cell receptor beta chains listed below, sequenced in a study of blood T cell repertoires in COVID-19. The repertoire was sequenced with immunoSEQ multiplex PCR; TCRdb's copy has only in-frame clones and lacks some. The top ten hold under 2% of the sample, which has some 150,000 clones, 60% to 85% seen once. Sequencing was done on a sample of peripheral blood. These TCRs come from an elderly man with acute or convalescent COVID-19.

The rearrangement links TRBV6-5 to TRBJ2-3, with D possibly TRBD2 on 6 matching bases. V gave up 4 bases and J gave up 2 bases, with 13 bases separating them. The CDR3 runs to 15 residues. The V gene's germline CDR1 is MNHEY and CDR2 SVGAGI. The CDR3 DNA sequence: TGTGCCAGCAGTTTCTCCCGGGACTTCACAGATACGCAGTATTTT. It specifies CASSFSRDFTDTQYF.

CDR3 in DNA: TGCGCCAGCAGCTCCGGGACTAGCGGGGGGCAAAGTCAAGAGACCCAGTACTTC. This sequence encodes CASSSGTSGGQSQETQYF. This sequence joins TRBV5-1 and TRBJ2-5; 15 nucleotides match TRBD2. The germline V gene has CDR1 SGHRS and CDR2 YFSETQ. V lost 3 bases and J lost 2; bases outside the gene matches: 8. The CDR3 has 18 residues.

The chain recombines TRBV18 with TRBJ2-5; D is perhaps TRBD2 (5 bases). The length of the CDR3 is 15 residues. V shed 3 bases and J shed 0 bases, with 11 bases lying between them. Per germline, CDR1 KGHSH and CDR2 LQKENI. The CDR3 protein is CASSPLPGDQETQYF. The CDR3 coding sequence is TGTGCCAGCTCACCCCTCCCCGGGGACCAAGAGACCCAGTACTTC.

The gene calls are TRBV28 and TRBJ2-1, with a possible D match to TRBD1 (6 bases). V was clipped by 5 bases and J by 9 bases, with 17 bases between them. The CDR3 contains 14 residues. Germline V gives CDR1 MDHEN, CDR2 SYDVKM. The CDR3 here is CASSQDVGHGEQFF. The CDR3 DNA reads as TGTGCCAGCAGTCAAGATGTGGGACACGGTGAGCAGTTCTTC.

Comment on this clone: Additional DNA sequences in this sample encode the identical CDR3. The genes are TRBV7-9 and TRBJ1-2, with D maybe TRBD1 (6 bases). Germline V gives CDR1 SEHNR, CDR2 FQNEAQ (reference sequence). CDR3 size: 13 residues. V lost 0 bases and J 5 bases, leaving 7 bases between the germline ends. DNA of the CDR3: TGTGCCAGCAGCTTAGCGCAGGGGTATGGCTACACCTTC. It encodes CASSLAQGYGYTF.

The chain is built from TRBV5-6 and TRBJ2-1; a weak D match, TRBD1 (6 bases). The CDR3 contains 15 residues. Trimming cost V 4 bases and J 4 bases, with 15 bases left between them. Germline V gives CDR1 SGHDT, CDR2 YYEEEE. The CDR3 DNA sequence: TGTGCCAGCAGCCGGATGTCGAGGGGGTACAATGAGCAGTTCTTC. It translates to CASSRMSRGYNEQFF.

This chain links TRBV28 with TRBJ1-2; D is unresolved. V gave up 3 bases and J gave up 2 bases, with 10 bases separating them. Germline V gene lookup returns CDR1 MDHEN and CDR2 SYDVKM. The CDR3 is 14 amino acids. The DNA of the CDR3 is TGTGCCAGCAGTTTGTGGGGAGAGAACTATGGCTACACCTTC. Residues: CASSLWGENYGYTF.

The J gene is TRBJ2-3, the V gene TRBV2, with a weak D call TRBD2 (5 bases). The CDR3 runs to 14 residues. Germline V gene sequence: CDR1 SNHLY, CDR2 FYNNEI. Trimming removed 2 bases at V and 3 bases at J, with 9 bases between. In DNA form, the CDR3 reads TGTGCCAGCAGTGAACTAACGGGAACAGATACGCAGTATTTT. Translation gives CASSELTGTDTQYF.

CDR3 sequence: CASSWGRGNTEAFF. The DNA for the CDR3 is TGTGCCAGCAGTTGGGGGAGGGGTAACACTGAAGCTTTCTTT. This chain links TRBV7-2 with TRBJ1-1; tentatively, D is TRBD1 (5 bases). The CDR3 spans 14 residues. V lost 6 bases to trimming and J lost 2 bases, with 13 bases between them. Per germline, CDR1 SGHTA and CDR2 FQGNSA.

At least ten counts were recorded for this clone. V and J are TRBV3-1 (or the pseudogene TRBV3-2) and TRBJ2-3; TRBD2 aligns across 10 bases. V trimming: 1 base; J trimming: 0 bases; junction bases outside the gene matches: 19. Germline loops: CDR1 LGHDT, CDR2 YNNKEL (reference sequence). The CDR3 is 22 amino acids. The CDR3 DNA reads as TGTGCCAGCAGCCAAGTTTTTTTTAGTGTGCTAGCGGGGGCCTTGAGCACAGATACGCAGTATTTT. This sequence encodes CASSQVFFSVLAGALSTDTQYF.

The chain joins TRBV5-6 to TRBJ1-6; D remains unclear. This CDR3 has 16 residues. CDR1 and CDR2 (germline): SGHDT, YYEEEE. Between the trimmed V and J ends, which lost 2 bases and 7 bases, there was a span of 16 bases. Here the CDR3 reads CASSFWELGPNSPLHF. The CDR3 DNA reads TGTGCCAGCAGCTTCTGGGAGTTGGGCCCCAATTCACCCCTCCACTTT.

The V and J genes are TRBV3-1 (or the pseudogene TRBV3-2) and TRBJ2-5; 7 bases line up with TRBD2. Germline CDR1 LGHDT, CDR2 YNNKEL (reference sequence). V was pared by 1 base and J by 5 bases, with 4 bases of the junction left unmatched. The CDR3 has 14 residues. CDR3 protein: CASSQVLGGETQYF. DNA of the CDR3: TGTGCCAGCAGCCAAGTACTGGGGGGGGAGACCCAGTACTTC.

The rearrangement joins TRBV11-3 to TRBJ2-5, with TRBD2 matching 10 bases. The CDR3 extends over 16 amino acids. Germline CDR1 reads SGHNT; CDR2 reads YENEEA. J was trimmed by 1 base and V by 2 bases; bases with no gene match: 4. The CDR3 reads CASSLWASGGQETQYF. The CDR3 DNA follows: TGTGCCAGCAGCTTATGGGCTAGCGGGGGCCAAGAGACCCAGTACTTC.

CDR3: CASSFGSGDTQYF. Written as DNA, the CDR3 is TGTGCCAGTAGTTTTGGTTCAGGAGATACGCAGTATTTT. V gene TRBV19 combines with J gene TRBJ2-3; no firm D call. The CDR3 is made up of 13 amino acids. Trimming took 5 bases from V and 5 from J, leaving 11 bases between them. CDR1 and CDR2 from the germline V gene are LNHDA and SQIVND (reference sequence).

V usage is TRBV30 and J usage is TRBJ2-7, with 10 bases aligning to TRBD1. Germline V lookup: CDR1 GTSNPN, CDR2 SVGIG (reference sequence). The CDR3 contains 11 residues. With V trimmed by 5 bases and J by 5 bases, 0 bases remained unmatched. Here the CDR3 DNA reads TGTGCCTGGGGGACAGGGGACGAGCAGTACTTC. Translation gives CAWGTGDEQYF.

The rearrangement uses TRBV28 and TRBJ2-1, with 9 bases matching TRBD1. Germline-derived CDR1 and CDR2 are MDHEN and SYDVKM. The CDR3 extends over 15 amino acids. J gave up 4 bases and V 4 bases, and 5 bases lay outside the gene matches. This chain's CDR3 is CASSSRDRVYNEQFF. Here the CDR3 DNA reads TGTGCCAGCAGTTCCCGGGACAGGGTGTACAATGAGCAGTTCTTC.

This rearrangement joins TRBV5-1 to TRBJ1-3, with TRBD1 matching over 12 bases. The CDR3 totals 19 residues. Germline assignment: CDR1 SGHRS and CDR2 YFSETQ. V shed 4 bases and J 1 base; nucleotides not matched to a gene: 12. The CDR3 bases are TGCGCCAGCAGCCCATACCGGGACAGGGGGCTGAATTCTGGAAACACCATATATTTT. Its translation is CASSPYRDRGLNSGNTIYF.

This clone showed up just once. The chain couples TRBV4-1 to TRBJ2-2; D may be TRBD2 (5 bases). CDR3 size: 16 residues. Germline V gene data show CDR1 as MGHRA and CDR2 as YSYEKL. The V end lost 1 base, the J end lost 4 bases, and 13 bases lay between the germline ends. The CDR3 here is CASSQGPRRITGELFF. The CDR3 DNA sequence: TGCGCCAGCAGCCAAGGGCCCAGGAGGATCACCGGGGAGCTGTTTTTT.

The rearrangement links TRBV5-5 to TRBJ1-2; D not certain. Trimming cost V 0 bases and J 4 bases, with 13 bases left between them. This CDR3 is 15 amino acids long. Germline CDR1 is SGHKS and CDR2 is YYEKEE (reference sequence). The chain's CDR3 is CASSLGYSHLYGYTF. The CDR3 DNA follows: TGTGCCAGCAGCTTGGGGTACAGTCACCTCTATGGCTACACCTTC.

The genes are TRBV6-6 and TRBJ1-1, with D unresolved. The CDR3 extends over 14 amino acids. Germline-derived CDR1 and CDR2 are MNHNY and SVGAGI (reference sequence). Trimming took off 5 bases at V and 5 bases at J, with 15 bases between the two ends. The CDR3 sequence: CASSRSVGGTEAFF. CDR3 nucleotides: TGTGCCAGCAGTAGATCCGTGGGAGGTACTGAAGCTTTCTTT.

The chain uses TRBV18 and TRBJ1-2; TRBD1 might be the D (6 bases). From germline, CDR1 is KGHSH and CDR2 LQKENI. The CDR3 length is 16 residues. V shed 0 bases and J shed 8 bases, with 19 bases lying between them. CDR3 DNA: TGTGCCAGCTCACCACCTTATTCTAACCAGGGGCAGGGCTACACCTTC. Amino acid sequence: CASSPPYSNQGQGYTF.